This entry describes one TCR beta chain. Antigen specificity is unknown. This sample stems from a study of T cell responses to AZD1222 COVID-19 vaccine. Germline lookup yields CDR1 SGHRS and CDR2 YFSETQ. V was cut by 0 bases and J by 0 bases, with 9 bases left in between. This CDR3 comprises 15 residues. Points from the study as a whole: Baseline serology detected seropositivity in only a handful of AZD1222 recipients. As reported, nearly half of all spike-specific TCRs target variant regions that are unmutated. Repertoire samples came only from after the peak T cell response. Most donors were white British, females outnumbered males, and clonal diversity was possibly underestimated.

Profiling relied on immunoSEQ multiplex PCR, and the TCRdb table lists in-frame clones only, not all of them. The sample carries about 83,000 clones, about 83% recorded once. The sample here was peripheral blood, taken on day 0 of AZD1222 vaccination. The gene calls are TRBV5-1 and TRBJ1-2; D is unclear. The sequence was obtained from an adult in good health. CDR3 nucleotide sequence: TGCGCCAGCAGCTTGGATACACAAGCTAACTATGGCTACACCTTC. Its protein product is CASSLDTQANYGYTF.